The present TCR beta chain was sequenced within a study of read filtering for tumor transcriptome and immune sequencing (dated by TCRdb to the early 2020s). For context, the study as a whole: The cohort consisted of 17 to 20 male and some 13 female patients, with a mean age of about 66 years and an age range of about 47 to 85. Under revised international staging, fewer than ten patients fell into R-ISS I, 15 or so into R-ISS II and six or seven into R-ISS III. After DNase treatment, whole-transcriptome libraries were prepared with the TruSeq RNA Access Library Prep Kit. TCR-region mapped reads per sample ranged from about 3.5 to 10.27 million with IR-seq versus only roughly 85 to 1,300 with RNA-seq. Using the same bone marrow samples, the study ran both targeted immune repertoire sequencing and bulk whole-transcriptome sequencing and then compared the TCR repertoires from each method. One of the main goals was to work out a read-filtering strategy for immune repertoire data, in particular whether clonotypes backed by only a single read should be removed.

Starting from around 400 ng RNA, TCR libraries were constructed with the Immunoverse kit using molecular barcoded adaptors that cover the alpha/delta and beta/gamma chains. TCR library preparation used the same RNA that was used for transcriptome sequencing. Sequencing of TCR libraries was carried out on an Illumina HiSeq 4000 with 2 x 150 cycles. The authors' analysis ran thus. MiXCR aligned TCR reads to human V, D, J and C references and assembled the aligned reads into CDR3 clonotypes, with quality filtering and error correction included. Clonotype counts and gene usage diversity were analyzed with the tcR package in R. For inspection of raw mapping reads, RNA-seq reads were mapped by STAR aligner version 2.5.3a onto GRCh37 of the human genome. To test how sequencing depth affected the clonotypes detected, IR-seq fastq files were randomly downsampled with Seqtk 1.3. The public reads were reanalyzed by TCRdb: fastp trimming at Q25, MiXCR alignment, in-frame beta chains only. Each CDR3 protein gets just one entry, which takes the most common genes and DNA from the rows behind it. The V and J calls and clone size come from TCRdb's table, not from the authors' own analysis. The sample table holds 35,000 to 40,000 distinct CDR3 sequences, of which about 13% were seen once. The top ten constitute about 36% of the sample.

This clonotype was observed many times. Its antigen remains undetermined. Per-nucleotide qualities are absent, and no much larger clonotype sits a single base away. The CDR3 sequence holds 14 residues, the cysteine and phenylalanine included. This entry keeps only the CDR3 DNA: 42 bases, framed from base 1. V is shortened by 4 bases, J by 5 bases, and the region joining them spans 16 bases. Sequences SGHRS (CDR1) and YFSETQ (CDR2) are obtained from the germline V gene. Every patient had bone marrow sampled at the time of active disease. Ficoll-Hypaque density gradient centrifugation was used to isolate bone marrow mononuclear cells. CD138-negative cells were obtained by negative selection after labeling with CD138 magnetic microbeads on a MACS separator, removing myeloma plasma cells. Flow cytometry on an Attune NxT with CD138 antibodies was used to check the purity of the isolated cells. TRIzol reagent was used to extract total RNA, which was then quantified with a NanoDrop spectrophotometer. For each patient, the CD138-negative bone marrow sample underwent paired RNA-seq and IR-seq.

On the study overall, not on this receptor specifically: Compared with RNA-seq, IR-seq captured clonotypes at much higher depth and more reliably, and a smaller IR-seq throughput was enough to identify most shared clonotypes. Removing single-read clonotypes increased the correlation between IR-seq and RNA-seq shared clonotype proportions. In IR-seq, around 80% of clonotypes but around 3.5% of total reads were represented by single-read clonotypes, whereas in RNA-seq, approximately 73% of clonotypes and more than 40% of reads were represented by single-read clonotypes. The sorted CD138-negative fraction was a mixed bone marrow immune population, not purified T cells.

The sequenced sample consisted of a population of CD138-negative cells sorted from bone marrow. The label giving this sample's cell subset or site can be read as: bone marrow mononuclear cells depleted of CD138+ plasma/myeloma cells by negative magnetic selection. The origin of this receptor is a donor at least 40 years old with multiple myeloma. The chain is made from TRBV5-1 and TRBJ2-7; 5 matching bases give a weak D call of TRBD1. The sequence in DNA is TGCGCCAGCAGCCTTGAGTACCAAGGGGACGAGCAGTACTTC. The translation is CASSLEYQGDEQYF.